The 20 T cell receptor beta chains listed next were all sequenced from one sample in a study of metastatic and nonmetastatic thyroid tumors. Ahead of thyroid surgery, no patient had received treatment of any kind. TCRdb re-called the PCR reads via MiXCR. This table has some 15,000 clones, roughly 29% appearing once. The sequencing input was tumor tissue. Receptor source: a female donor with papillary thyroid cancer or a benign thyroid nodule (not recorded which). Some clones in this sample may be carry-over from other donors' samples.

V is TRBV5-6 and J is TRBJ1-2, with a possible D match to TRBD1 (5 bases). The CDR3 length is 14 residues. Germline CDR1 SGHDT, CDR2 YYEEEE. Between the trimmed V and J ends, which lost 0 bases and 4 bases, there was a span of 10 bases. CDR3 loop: CASSLGGRLYGYTF. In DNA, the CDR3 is TGTGCCAGCAGCTTGGGGGGACGACTCTATGGCTACACCTTC.

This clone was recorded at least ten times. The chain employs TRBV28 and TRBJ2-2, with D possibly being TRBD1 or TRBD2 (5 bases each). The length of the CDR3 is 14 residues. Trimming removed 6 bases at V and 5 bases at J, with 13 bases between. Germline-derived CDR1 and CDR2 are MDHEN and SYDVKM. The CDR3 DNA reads TGTGCCAGCAGCGGACCGGGACCTACCGGGGAGCTGTTTTTT. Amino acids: CASSGPGPTGELFF.

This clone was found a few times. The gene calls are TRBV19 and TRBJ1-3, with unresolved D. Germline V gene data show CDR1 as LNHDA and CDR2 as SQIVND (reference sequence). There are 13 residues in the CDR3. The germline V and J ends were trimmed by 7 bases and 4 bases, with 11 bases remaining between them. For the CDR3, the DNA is TGTGCCAGTACGGCACGGGAAGGAAACACCATATATTTT. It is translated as CASTAREGNTIYF.

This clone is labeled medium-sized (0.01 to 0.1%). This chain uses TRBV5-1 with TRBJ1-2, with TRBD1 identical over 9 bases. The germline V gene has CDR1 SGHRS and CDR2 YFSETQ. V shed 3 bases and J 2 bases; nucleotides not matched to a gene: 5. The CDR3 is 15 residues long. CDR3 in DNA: TGCGCCAGCAGCTCTCCGGGGACAGGGAACTATGGCTACACCTTC. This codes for CASSSPGTGNYGYTF.

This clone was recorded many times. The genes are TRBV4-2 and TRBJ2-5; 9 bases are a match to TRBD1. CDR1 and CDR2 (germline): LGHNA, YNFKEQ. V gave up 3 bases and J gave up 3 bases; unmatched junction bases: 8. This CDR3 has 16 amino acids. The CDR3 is CASSHGSRTGEETQYF. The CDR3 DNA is TGTGCCAGCAGCCACGGTTCCCGGACAGGGGAAGAGACCCAGTACTTC.

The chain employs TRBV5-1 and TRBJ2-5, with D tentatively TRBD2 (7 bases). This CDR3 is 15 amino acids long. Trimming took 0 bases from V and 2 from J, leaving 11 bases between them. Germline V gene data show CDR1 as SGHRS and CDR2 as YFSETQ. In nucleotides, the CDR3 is TGCGCCAGCAGCTTGGCCGCGGGGGCTCAAGAGACCCAGTACTTC. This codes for CASSLAAGAQETQYF.

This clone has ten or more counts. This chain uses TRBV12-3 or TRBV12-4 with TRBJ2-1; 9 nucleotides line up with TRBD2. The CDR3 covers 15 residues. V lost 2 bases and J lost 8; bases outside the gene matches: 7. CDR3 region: CASSLSLSGSHEQFF. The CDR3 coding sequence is TGTGCCAGCAGTTTAAGTCTTAGCGGGAGTCATGAGCAGTTCTTC.

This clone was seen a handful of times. CDR3 in DNA: TGCGCCAGCAGCTCTGGACTTGGTAGCGGGAGGTTTCAAGAGACCCAGTACTTC. Protein product: CASSSGLGSGRFQETQYF. This chain links TRBV5-1 with TRBJ2-5; 10 nucleotides agree with TRBD2. Germline V CDR1 and CDR2: SGHRS, YFSETQ. V was pared by 3 bases and J by 2 bases, with 13 bases of the junction left unmatched. This CDR3 has 18 amino acids.

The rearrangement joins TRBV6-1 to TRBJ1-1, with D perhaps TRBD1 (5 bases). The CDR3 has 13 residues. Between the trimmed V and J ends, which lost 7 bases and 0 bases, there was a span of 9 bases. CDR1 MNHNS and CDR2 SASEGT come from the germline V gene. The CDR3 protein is CASNRQMNTEAFF. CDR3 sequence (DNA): TGTGCCAGCAATAGACAGATGAACACTGAAGCTTTCTTT.

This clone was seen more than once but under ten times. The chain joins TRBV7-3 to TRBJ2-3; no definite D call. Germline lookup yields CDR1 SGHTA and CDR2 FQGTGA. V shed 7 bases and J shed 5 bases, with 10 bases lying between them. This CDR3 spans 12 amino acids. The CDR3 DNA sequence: TGTGCCAGCACCCTGGGAATAGATACGCAGTATTTT. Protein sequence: CASTLGIDTQYF.

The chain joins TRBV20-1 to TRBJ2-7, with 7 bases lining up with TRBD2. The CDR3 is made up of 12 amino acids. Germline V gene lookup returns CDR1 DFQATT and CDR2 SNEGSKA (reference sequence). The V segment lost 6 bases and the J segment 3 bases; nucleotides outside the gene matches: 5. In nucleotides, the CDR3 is TGCAGTGCCGCCGGGGAGGGCTACGAGCAGTACTTC. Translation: CSAAGEGYEQYF.

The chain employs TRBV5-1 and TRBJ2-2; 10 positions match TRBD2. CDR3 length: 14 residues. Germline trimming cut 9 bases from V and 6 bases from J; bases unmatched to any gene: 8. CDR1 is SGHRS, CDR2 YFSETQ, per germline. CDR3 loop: CATQSGGASGELFF. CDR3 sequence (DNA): TGCGCCACCCAAAGCGGGGGGGCCTCCGGGGAGCTGTTTTTT.

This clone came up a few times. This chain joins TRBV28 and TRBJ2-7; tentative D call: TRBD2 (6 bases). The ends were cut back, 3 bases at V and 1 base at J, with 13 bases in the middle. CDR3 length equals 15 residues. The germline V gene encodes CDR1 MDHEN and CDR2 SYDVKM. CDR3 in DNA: TGTGCCAGCAGTTTGGCGGTGGGAGGATCCTACGAGCAGTACTTC. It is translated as CASSLAVGGSYEQYF.

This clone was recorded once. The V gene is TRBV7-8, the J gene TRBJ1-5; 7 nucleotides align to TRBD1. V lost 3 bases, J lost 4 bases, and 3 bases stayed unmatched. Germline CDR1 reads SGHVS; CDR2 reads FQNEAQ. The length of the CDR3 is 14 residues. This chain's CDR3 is CASSFNRGNQPQHF. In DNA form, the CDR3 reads TGTGCCAGCAGCTTTAACAGGGGAAATCAGCCCCAGCATTTT.

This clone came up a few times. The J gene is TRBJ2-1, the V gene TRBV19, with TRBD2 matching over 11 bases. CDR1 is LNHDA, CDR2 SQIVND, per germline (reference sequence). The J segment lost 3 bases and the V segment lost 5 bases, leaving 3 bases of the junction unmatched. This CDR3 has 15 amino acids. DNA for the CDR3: TGTGCCAGTAGTCCGGGACTAGCGGACTACAATGAGCAGTTCTTC. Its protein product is CASSPGLADYNEQFF. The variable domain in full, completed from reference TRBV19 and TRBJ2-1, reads DGGITQSPKYLFRKEGQNVTLSCEQNLNHDAMYWYRQDPGQGLRLIYYSQIVNDFQKGDIAEGYSVSREKKESFPLTVTSAQKNPTAFYLCASSPGLADYNEQFFGPGTRLTVL.

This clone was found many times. The CDR3 nucleotides are TGTGCCAGCAGTCCCGCCGAAGGGGGGGGCAGCTATGGCTACACCTTC. It is translated as CASSPAEGGGSYGYTF. This rearrangement joins TRBV28 to TRBJ1-2, with D tentatively TRBD1 (6 bases). V lost 5 bases and J lost 4, with 20 bases in between. The CDR3 consists of 16 residues. Germline CDR1 and CDR2: MDHEN and SYDVKM.

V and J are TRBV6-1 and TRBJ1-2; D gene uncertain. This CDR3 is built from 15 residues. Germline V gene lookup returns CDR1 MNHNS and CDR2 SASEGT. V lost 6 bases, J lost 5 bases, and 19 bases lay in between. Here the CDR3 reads CASRLATPSWYGYTF. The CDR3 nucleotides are TGTGCCAGCAGACTAGCCACCCCATCGTGGTATGGCTACACCTTC.

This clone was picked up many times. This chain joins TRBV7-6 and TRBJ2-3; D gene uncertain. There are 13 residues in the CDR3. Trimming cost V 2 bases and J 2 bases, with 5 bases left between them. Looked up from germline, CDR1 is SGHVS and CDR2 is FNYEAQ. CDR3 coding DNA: TGTGCCAGCAGCTTATATCCCACAGATACGCAGTATTTT. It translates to CASSLYPTDTQYF.

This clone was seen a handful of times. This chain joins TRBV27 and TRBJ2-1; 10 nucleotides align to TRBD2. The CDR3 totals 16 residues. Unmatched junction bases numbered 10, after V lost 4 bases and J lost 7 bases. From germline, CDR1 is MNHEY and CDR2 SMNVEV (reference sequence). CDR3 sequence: CASSSPLTSGQNEQFF. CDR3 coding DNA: TGTGCCAGCAGTTCCCCGTTGACTAGCGGGCAAAATGAGCAGTTCTTC.

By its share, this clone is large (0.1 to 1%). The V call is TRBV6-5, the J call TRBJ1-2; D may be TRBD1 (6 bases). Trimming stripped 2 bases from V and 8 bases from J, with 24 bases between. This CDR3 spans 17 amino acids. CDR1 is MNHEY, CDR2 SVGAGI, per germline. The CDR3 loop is CASSYGASGQGIWGYTF. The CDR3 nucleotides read TGTGCCAGCAGTTACGGAGCCTCTGGGCAGGGGATTTGGGGCTACACCTTC.